These 14 T cell receptor beta chains originate from one sample sequenced in a study of T-cell reconstitution after alpha-beta-depleted transplantation in children (TCRdb year 2016). What the study reported, not specific to this receptor: Hyperexpanded clone frequencies declined over subsequent months; after one year, T-cell counts and TCRbeta diversity were mostly attributed to newly produced T cells.

Their antigens are not known. Library construction relied on PCR. For sequencing, an Illumina HiSeq 2500 was employed. TCR libraries were prepared with molecular barcoding, using unique molecular identifiers to normalize TCRbeta repertoire quantification. The raw public data were reprocessed by TCRdb itself: fastp quality trimming at Q25, MiXCR clonotype calling, in-frame beta chains only. When rows share a CDR3 protein, they turn into one entry using the most common DNA and genes. The sample table records 250,000 to 300,000 distinct CDR3 sequences; just over 7.5% of these occur just once. Around 10% of the sample lies in the top ten. The treatment or condition tag for this specimen amounts to: allogeneic hematopoietic cell transplantation with graft depleted of TCRalphabeta T cells and CD19 B cells. Specimen: peripheral blood, collected 360 days after TCRalphabeta/CD19-depleted stem cell transplant. The receptors derive from a female patient aged 2-9 years who had a stem cell transplant for Fanconi anemia, so the T cells may come from the graft donor.

This clonotype has at least ten counts. The chain joins TRBV7-2 to TRBJ2-3; D unclear. Trimming cost V 1 base and J 7 bases, with 6 bases left between them. Germline V gene sequence: CDR1 SGHTA, CDR2 FQGNSA. The CDR3 contains 12 residues. The CDR3 DNA reads as TGTGCCAGCAGCTTAGTAACTAATACGCAGTATTTT. Translated: CASSLVTNTQYF.

This clonotype has at least ten counts. The gene calls are TRBV7-9 and TRBJ1-2, with 8 nucleotides matching TRBD1. This CDR3 region has 14 residues. V trimming: 3 bases; J trimming: 7 bases; junction bases outside the gene matches: 7. The germline V gene encodes CDR1 SEHNR and CDR2 FQNEAQ (reference sequence). The DNA for the CDR3 is TGTGCCAGCAGCTTCGGACAGGGTGGAATTGGCTACACCTTC. Amino acids: CASSFGQGGIGYTF.

The table lists this clonotype with many counts. This rearrangement joins TRBV5-6 to TRBJ2-3; 12 bases map to TRBD1. CDR1 is SGHDT, CDR2 YYEEEE, per germline. With 2 bases clipped from V and 7 bases from J, the junction kept 2 bases outside the gene matches. The CDR3 extends over 14 amino acids. CDR3 DNA sequence: TGTGCCAGCAGCTTCGGGACAGGGGGCAATACGCAGTATTTT. Its protein product is CASSFGTGGNTQYF.

The table lists this clonotype with a few counts. This chain uses TRBV9 with TRBJ1-5; a weak D match, TRBD1 (6 bases). The V end was cut by 1 base, the J end by 6 bases, with 11 bases between. Germline CDR1 is SGDLS and CDR2 is YYNGEE. The length of the CDR3 is 14 residues. This CDR3 reads CASSVSGDGQPQHF. The CDR3 DNA reads as TGTGCCAGCAGCGTATCAGGGGACGGTCAGCCCCAGCATTTT.

CDR3 in amino acids: CASSQADLLLYTEAFF. The CDR3 nucleotides are TGCGCCAGCAGCCAAGCCGACCTGCTTCTGTACACTGAAGCTTTCTTT. The chain has TRBV4-1 and TRBJ1-1; D unclear. V lost 1 base and J 3 bases, leaving 15 bases between the germline ends. This CDR3 has 16 amino acids. From germline, CDR1 is MGHRA and CDR2 YSYEKL.

This clonotype was counted at least ten times. The chain couples TRBV6-5 to TRBJ2-5; a weak D match, TRBD2 (5 bases). CDR1 is MNHEY, CDR2 SVGAGI, per germline. The CDR3 extends over 16 amino acids. The V and J ends lost 2 bases and 0 bases respectively, with 13 bases between them. The CDR3, as DNA: TGTGCCAGCAGTTACCGTGACTATCGGTACCAAGAGACCCAGTACTTC. Protein sequence: CASSYRDYRYQETQYF.

This clonotype showed up many times. The chain couples TRBV29-1 to TRBJ2-3; 9 bases fit TRBD2. Losses at the gene ends were 2 bases for V and 4 bases for J; bases not matched to a gene: 13. The CDR3 has 17 residues. The germline V gene encodes CDR1 SQVTM and CDR2 ANQGSEA. The CDR3 sequence: CSVEHEGHSGGSDTQYF. The CDR3 DNA follows: TGCAGCGTTGAACACGAGGGACATAGCGGGGGATCAGATACGCAGTATTTT.

This sequence joins TRBV2 and TRBJ2-7; D is possibly TRBD1 (6 bases). The CDR3 runs to 13 residues. V was cut by 3 bases and J by 3 bases, with 9 bases left in between. Germline CDR1 reads SNHLY; CDR2 reads FYNNEI. The CDR3 sequence: CASSDQGIYEQYF. The CDR3, as DNA: TGTGCCAGCAGTGACCAGGGGATCTACGAGCAGTACTTC. The whole variable domain, remainder taken from reference TRBV2 and TRBJ2-7, is EPEVTQTPSHQVTQMGQEVILRCVPISNHLYFYWYRQILGQKVEFLVSFYNNEISEKSEIFDDQFSVERPDGSNFTLKIRSTKLEDSAMYFCASSDQGIYEQYFGPGTRLTVT.

CDR3 sequence: CASSFGTGTGELFF. In DNA, the CDR3 is TGCGCCAGCAGCTTCGGGACAGGCACCGGGGAGCTGTTTTTT. The chain couples TRBV5-1 to TRBJ2-2, with 8 bases lining up with TRBD1. Germline CDR1 and CDR2: SGHRS and YFSETQ. V shed 2 bases, J shed 4 bases, and the junction held 1 base outside the gene matches. The CDR3 length is 14 residues.

This clonotype was picked up a small number of times. This chain connects TRBV28 to TRBJ1-1; TRBD1 aligns across 9 bases. This CDR3 region has 15 residues. V lost 4 bases, J lost 5 bases, and 8 bases stayed unmatched. Germline lookup yields CDR1 MDHEN and CDR2 SYDVKM. CDR3 sequence reads: CASSSPPGQGTEAFF. The CDR3 nucleotides read TGTGCCAGCAGTTCACCACCGGGACAGGGAACTGAAGCTTTCTTT.

Ten or more counts support this clonotype. The rearrangement joins TRBV20-1 to TRBJ1-5; weak D call: TRBD1 (5 bases). The CDR3 covers 13 residues. With 6 bases removed from V and 1 base from J, the gap between germline ends came to 10 bases. Per germline, CDR1 DFQATT and CDR2 SNEGSKA (reference sequence). CDR3 bases: TGCAGTGCAAAGGGGTCCAGCAATCAGCCCCAGCATTTT. Translating gives CSAKGSSNQPQHF.

The V call is TRBV2, the J call TRBJ2-4; D possibly corresponds to TRBD1 (6 bases). The CDR3 spans 15 residues. The V and J ends lost 5 bases and 0 bases respectively, with 11 bases between them. Germline V gene sequence: CDR1 SNHLY, CDR2 FYNNEI. The CDR3 here is CASSPTGLAKNIQYF. The CDR3 DNA sequence: TGTGCCAGCAGTCCCACAGGGTTAGCCAAAAACATTCAGTACTTC.

This clonotype occurred a few times. The chain employs TRBV27 and TRBJ1-4; 7 bases match TRBD1. CDR3 length: 11 residues. V gave up 6 bases and J gave up 8 bases; unmatched junction bases: 0. The germline CDR1 and CDR2 sequences are MNHEY and SMNVEV (reference sequence). The CDR3 loop reads CASRTGEKLFF. The CDR3 DNA reads as TGTGCCAGCAGGACAGGGGAAAAACTGTTTTTT.

This chain links TRBV3-1 with TRBJ1-2, with a possible D match to TRBD1 (5 bases). CDR1 and CDR2 (germline): LGHDT, YNNKEL (reference sequence). The CDR3 totals 17 residues. V lost 0 bases and J lost 6, with 20 bases in between. In nucleotides, the CDR3 is TGTGCCAGCAGCCAAGAAGGATCAGGGAGATTGTTGGATGGCTACACCTTC. Residues: CASSQEGSGRLLDGYTF.